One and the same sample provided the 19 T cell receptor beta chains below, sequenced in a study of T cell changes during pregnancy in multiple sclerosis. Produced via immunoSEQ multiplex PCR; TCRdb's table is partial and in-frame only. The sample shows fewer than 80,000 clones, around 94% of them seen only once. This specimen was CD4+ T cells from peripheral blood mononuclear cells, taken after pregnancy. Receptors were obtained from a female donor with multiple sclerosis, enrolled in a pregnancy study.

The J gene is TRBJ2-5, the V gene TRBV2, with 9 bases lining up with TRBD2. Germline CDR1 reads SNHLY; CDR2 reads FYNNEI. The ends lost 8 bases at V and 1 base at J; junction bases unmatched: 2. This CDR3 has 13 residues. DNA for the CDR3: TGTGCCAGCGCTAGCGGGATCCAAGAGACCCAGTACTTC. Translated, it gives CASASGIQETQYF.

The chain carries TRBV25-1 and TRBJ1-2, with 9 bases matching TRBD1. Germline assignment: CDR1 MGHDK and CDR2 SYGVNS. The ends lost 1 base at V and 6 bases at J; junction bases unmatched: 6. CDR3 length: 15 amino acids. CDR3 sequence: CASSESWTGVDGYTF. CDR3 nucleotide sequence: TGTGCCAGCAGTGAATCTTGGACAGGGGTCGATGGCTACACCTTC.

CDR3 sequence reads: CASSQVGGLGSGYTF. The CDR3 DNA follows: TGTGCCAGCAGCCAAGTAGGAGGGCTCGGGAGTGGCTACACCTTC. The genes are TRBV14 and TRBJ1-2; D not certain. V was clipped by 1 base and J by 7 bases, with 16 bases between them. Germline V gene lookup returns CDR1 SGHDN and CDR2 FVKESK. The CDR3 has 15 amino acids.

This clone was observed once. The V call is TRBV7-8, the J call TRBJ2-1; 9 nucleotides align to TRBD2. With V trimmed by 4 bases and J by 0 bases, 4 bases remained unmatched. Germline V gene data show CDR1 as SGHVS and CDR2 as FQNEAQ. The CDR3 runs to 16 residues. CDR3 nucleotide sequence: TGTGCCAGCAGCTCTAGCGGGGCTAGCTCCTACAATGAGCAGTTCTTC. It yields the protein CASSSSGASSYNEQFF.

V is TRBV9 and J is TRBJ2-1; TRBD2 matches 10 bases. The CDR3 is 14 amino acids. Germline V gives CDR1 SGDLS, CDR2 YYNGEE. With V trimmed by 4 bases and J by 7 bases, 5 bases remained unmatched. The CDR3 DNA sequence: TGTGCCAGCAGCTCAGCGGGAGGGCTGAATGAGCAGTTCTTC. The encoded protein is CASSSAGGLNEQFF.

The CDR3, as DNA: TGTGCCAGCCGGGTGCGGGGGGGCGGGAGGGCTGTTCGGGAGCAGTACTTC. Translating it yields CASRVRGGGRAVREQYF. The chain uses TRBV28 and TRBJ2-7; 9 bases map to TRBD2. The CDR3 is 17 amino acids. The V gene's germline CDR1 is MDHEN and CDR2 SYDVKM. V dropped 8 bases and J dropped 7; count of bases not matched to a gene: 21.

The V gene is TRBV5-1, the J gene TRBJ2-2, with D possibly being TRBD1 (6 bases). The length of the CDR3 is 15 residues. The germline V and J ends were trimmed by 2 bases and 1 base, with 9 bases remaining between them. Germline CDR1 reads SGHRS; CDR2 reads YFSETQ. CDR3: CASSFAQGNTGELFF. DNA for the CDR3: TGCGCCAGCAGCTTCGCACAGGGGAACACCGGGGAGCTGTTTTTT.

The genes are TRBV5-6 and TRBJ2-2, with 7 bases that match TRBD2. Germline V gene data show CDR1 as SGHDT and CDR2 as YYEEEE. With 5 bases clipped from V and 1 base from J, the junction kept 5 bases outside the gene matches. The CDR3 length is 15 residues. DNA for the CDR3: TGTGCCAGCAGTGCCCTAGCGGTGAACACCGGGGAGCTGTTTTTT. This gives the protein CASSALAVNTGELFF.

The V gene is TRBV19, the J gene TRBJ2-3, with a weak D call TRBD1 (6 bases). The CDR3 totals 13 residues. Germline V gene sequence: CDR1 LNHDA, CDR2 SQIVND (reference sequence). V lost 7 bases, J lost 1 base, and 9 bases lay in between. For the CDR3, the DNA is TGTGCCAGTAACAGGGCTCGCACAGATACGCAGTATTTT. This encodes CASNRARTDTQYF.

CDR3 DNA: TGTGCCAGCAGCCCTAGCGGGAGCTACAATGAGCAGTTCTTC. Protein: CASSPSGSYNEQFF. This sequence joins TRBV6-1 and TRBJ2-1; TRBD2 aligns across 10 bases. The V segment lost 6 bases and the J segment 3 bases; nucleotides outside the gene matches: 2. Germline V gene lookup returns CDR1 MNHNS and CDR2 SASEGT. This CDR3 is 14 amino acids long.

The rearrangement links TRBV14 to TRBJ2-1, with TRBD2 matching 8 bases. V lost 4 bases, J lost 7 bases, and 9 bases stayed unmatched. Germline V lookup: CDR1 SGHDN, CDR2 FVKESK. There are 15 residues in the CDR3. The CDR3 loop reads CASSPLAGGWNEQFF. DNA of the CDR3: TGTGCCAGCAGCCCATTGGCGGGAGGATGGAATGAGCAGTTCTTC.

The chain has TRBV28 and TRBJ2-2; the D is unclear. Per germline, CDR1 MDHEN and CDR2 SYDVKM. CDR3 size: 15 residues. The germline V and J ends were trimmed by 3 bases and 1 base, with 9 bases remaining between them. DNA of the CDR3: TGTGCCAGCAGTTTGGAGCAGCTGAACACCGGGGAGCTGTTTTTT. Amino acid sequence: CASSLEQLNTGELFF.

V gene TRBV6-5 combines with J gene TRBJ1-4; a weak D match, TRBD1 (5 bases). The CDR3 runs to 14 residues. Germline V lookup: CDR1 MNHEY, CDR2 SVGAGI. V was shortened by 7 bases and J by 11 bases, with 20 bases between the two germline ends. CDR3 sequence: CASTETGGGRKLFF. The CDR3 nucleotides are TGTGCCAGCACCGAGACCGGGGGGGGAAGGAAACTGTTTTTT.

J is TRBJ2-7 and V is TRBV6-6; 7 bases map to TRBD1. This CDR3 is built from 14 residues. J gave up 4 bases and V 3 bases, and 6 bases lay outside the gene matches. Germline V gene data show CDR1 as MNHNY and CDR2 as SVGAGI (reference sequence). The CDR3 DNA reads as TGTGCCAGCAGTTATGGGACAGCTGATTACGAGCAGTACTTC. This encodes CASSYGTADYEQYF.

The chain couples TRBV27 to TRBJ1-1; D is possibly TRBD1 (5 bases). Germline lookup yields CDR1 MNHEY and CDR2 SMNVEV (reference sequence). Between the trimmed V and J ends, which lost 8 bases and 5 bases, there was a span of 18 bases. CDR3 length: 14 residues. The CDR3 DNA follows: TGTGCCAGCGTGAGGTCAGGGTCGTTGACTGAAGCTTTCTTT. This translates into CASVRSGSLTEAFF.

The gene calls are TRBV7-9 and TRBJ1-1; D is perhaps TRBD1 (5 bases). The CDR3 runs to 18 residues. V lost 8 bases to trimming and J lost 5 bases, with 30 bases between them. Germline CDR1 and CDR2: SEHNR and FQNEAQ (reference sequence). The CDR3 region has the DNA TGTGCCAGCCGAAAGGGCCTTAGACAGACCTCTCGAGCGACTGAAGCTTTCTTT. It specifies CASRKGLRQTSRATEAFF.

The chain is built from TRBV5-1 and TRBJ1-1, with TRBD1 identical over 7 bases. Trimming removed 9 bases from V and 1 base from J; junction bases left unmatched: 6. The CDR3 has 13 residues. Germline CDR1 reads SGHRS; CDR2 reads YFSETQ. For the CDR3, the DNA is TGCGCCACCTCACAGGGGCCGAACACTGAAGCTTTCTTT. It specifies CATSQGPNTEAFF. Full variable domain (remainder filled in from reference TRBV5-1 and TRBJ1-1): KAGVTQTPRYLIKTRGQQVTLSCSPISGHRSVSWYQQTPGQGLQFLFEYFSETQRNKGNFPGRFSGRQFSNSRSEMNVSTLELGDSALYLCATSQGPNTEAFFGQGTRLTVV.

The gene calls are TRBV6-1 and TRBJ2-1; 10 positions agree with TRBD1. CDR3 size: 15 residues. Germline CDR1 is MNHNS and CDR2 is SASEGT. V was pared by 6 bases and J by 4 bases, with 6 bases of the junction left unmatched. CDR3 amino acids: CASRFGQGGYNEQFF. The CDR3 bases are TGTGCCAGCAGATTCGGACAGGGGGGTTACAATGAGCAGTTCTTC.

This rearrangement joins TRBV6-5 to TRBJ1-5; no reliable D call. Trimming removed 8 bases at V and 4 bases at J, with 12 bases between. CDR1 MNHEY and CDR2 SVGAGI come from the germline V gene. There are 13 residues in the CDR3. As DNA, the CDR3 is TGTGCCAGCCACGGACGGGAAAATCAGCCCCAGCATTTT. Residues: CASHGRENQPQHF.